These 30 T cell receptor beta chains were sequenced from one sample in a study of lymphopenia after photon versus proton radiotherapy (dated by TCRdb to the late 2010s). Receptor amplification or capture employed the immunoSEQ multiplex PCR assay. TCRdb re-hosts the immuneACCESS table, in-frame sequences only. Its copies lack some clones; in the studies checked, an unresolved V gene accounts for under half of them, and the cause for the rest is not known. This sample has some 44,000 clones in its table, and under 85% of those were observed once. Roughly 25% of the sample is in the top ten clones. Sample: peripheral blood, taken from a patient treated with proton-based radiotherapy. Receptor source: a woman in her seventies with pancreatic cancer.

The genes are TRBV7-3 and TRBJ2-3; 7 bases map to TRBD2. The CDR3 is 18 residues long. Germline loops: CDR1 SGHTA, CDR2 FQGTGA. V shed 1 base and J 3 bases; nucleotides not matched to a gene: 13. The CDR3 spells CASSLNPTGGRLTDTQYF. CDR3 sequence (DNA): TGTGCCAGCAGCTTAAACCCCACGGGCGGGAGATTGACAGATACGCAGTATTTT.

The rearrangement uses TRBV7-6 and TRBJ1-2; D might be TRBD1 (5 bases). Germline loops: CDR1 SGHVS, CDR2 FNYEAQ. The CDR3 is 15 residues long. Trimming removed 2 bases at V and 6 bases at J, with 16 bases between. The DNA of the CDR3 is TGTGCCAGCAGCTTATCTGTTTCGGGGACCGATGGCTACACCTTC. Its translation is CASSLSVSGTDGYTF.

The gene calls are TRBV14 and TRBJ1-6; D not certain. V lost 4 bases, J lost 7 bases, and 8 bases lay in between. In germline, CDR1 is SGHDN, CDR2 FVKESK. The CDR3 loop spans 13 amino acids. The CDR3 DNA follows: TGTGCCAGCAGCCTTCGTCTGAATTCACCCCTCCACTTT. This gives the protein CASSLRLNSPLHF.

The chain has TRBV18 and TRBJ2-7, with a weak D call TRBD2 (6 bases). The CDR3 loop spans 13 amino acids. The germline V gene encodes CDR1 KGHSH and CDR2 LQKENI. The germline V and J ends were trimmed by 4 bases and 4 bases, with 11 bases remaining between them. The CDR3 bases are TGTGCCAGCTCACAAAATGGGGGGTACGAGCAGTACTTC. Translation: CASSQNGGYEQYF.

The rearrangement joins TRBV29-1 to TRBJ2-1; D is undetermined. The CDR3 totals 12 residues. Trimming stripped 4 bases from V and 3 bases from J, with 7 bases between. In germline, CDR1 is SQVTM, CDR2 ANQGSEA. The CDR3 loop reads CSVAGDYNEQFF. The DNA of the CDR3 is TGCAGCGTTGCAGGCGACTACAATGAGCAGTTCTTC.

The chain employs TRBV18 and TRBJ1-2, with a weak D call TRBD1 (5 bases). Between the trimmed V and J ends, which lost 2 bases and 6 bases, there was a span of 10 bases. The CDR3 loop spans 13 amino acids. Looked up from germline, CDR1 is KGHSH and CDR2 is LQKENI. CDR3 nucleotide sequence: TGTGCCAGCTCACCAGGGCAGGGAAATGGCTACACCTTC. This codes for CASSPGQGNGYTF. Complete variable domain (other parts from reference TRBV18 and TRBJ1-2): NAGVMQNPRHLVRRRGQEARLRCSPMKGHSHVYWYRQLPEEGLKFMVYLQKENIIDESGMPKERFSAEFPKEGPSILRIQQVVRGDSAAYFCASSPGQGNGYTFGSGTRLTVV.

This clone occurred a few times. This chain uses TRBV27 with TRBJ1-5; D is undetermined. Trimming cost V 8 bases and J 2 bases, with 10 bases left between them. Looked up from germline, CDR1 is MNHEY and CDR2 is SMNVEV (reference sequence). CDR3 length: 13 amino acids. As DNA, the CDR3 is TGTGCCAGCCGAAGGGAACGCAATCAGCCCCAGCATTTT. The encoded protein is CASRRERNQPQHF.

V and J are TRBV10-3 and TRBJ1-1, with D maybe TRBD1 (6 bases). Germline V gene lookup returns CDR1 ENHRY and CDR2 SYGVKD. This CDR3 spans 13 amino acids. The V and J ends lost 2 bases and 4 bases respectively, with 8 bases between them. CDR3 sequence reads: CAISEGQPTEAFF. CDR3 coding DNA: TGTGCCATCAGTGAGGGACAGCCCACTGAAGCTTTCTTT.

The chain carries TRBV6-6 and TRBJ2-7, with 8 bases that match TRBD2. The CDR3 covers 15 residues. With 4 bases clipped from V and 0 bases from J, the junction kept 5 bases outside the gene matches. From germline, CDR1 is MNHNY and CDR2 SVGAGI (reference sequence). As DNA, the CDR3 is TGTGCCAGCAGTTCCGTTAGCGGGATCTCCTACGAGCAGTACTTC. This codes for CASSSVSGISYEQYF.

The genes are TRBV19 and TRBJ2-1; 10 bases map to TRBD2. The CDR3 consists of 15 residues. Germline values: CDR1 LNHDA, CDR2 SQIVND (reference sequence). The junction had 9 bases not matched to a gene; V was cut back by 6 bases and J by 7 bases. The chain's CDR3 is CASSPTSGIGNEQFF. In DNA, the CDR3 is TGTGCCAGTAGCCCAACTAGCGGGATCGGGAATGAGCAGTTCTTC.

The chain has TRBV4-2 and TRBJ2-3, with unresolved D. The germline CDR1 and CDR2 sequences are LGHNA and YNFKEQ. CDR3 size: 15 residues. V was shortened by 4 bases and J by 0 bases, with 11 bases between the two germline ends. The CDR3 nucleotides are TGTGCCAGCAGCCCCACGGAAATTAGCACAGATACGCAGTATTTT. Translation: CASSPTEISTDTQYF.

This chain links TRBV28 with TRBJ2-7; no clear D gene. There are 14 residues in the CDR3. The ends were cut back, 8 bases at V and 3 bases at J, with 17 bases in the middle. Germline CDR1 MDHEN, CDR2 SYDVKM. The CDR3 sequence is CASLPLLLRYEQYF. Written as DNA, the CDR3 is TGTGCCAGCCTGCCACTGCTCCTCCGCTACGAGCAGTACTTC.

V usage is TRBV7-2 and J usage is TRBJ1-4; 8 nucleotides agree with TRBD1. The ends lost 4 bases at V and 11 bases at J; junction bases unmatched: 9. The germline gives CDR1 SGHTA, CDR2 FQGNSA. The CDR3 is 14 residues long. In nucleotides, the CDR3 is TGTGCCAGCAGCTCACCGGACAGGGTTCGGAAACTGTTTTTT. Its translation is CASSSPDRVRKLFF. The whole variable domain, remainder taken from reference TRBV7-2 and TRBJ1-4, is GAGVSQSPSNKVTEKGKDVELRCDPISGHTALYWYRQSLGQGLEFLIYFQGNSAPDKSGLPSDRFSAERTGGSVSTLTIQRTQQEDSAVYLCASSSPDRVRKLFFGSGTQLSVL.

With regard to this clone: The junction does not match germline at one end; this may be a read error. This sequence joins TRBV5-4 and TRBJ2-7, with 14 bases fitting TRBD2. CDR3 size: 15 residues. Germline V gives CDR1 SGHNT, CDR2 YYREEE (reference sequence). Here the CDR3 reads CASSQGTSGRDEQYF. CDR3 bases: TGCGCCAGCAGCCAAGGGACTAGCGGGAGAGACGAGCAGTACTTC.

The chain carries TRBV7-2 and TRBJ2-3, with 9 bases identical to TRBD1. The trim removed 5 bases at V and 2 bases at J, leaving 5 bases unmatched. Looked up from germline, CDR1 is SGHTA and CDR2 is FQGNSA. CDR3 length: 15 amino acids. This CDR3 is CASSPTGGFTDTQYF. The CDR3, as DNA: TGTGCCAGCAGCCCAACAGGGGGCTTCACAGATACGCAGTATTTT. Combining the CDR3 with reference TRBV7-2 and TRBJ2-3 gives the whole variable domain GAGVSQSPSNKVTEKGKDVELRCDPISGHTALYWYRQSLGQGLEFLIYFQGNSAPDKSGLPSDRFSAERTGGSVSTLTIQRTQQEDSAVYLCASSPTGGFTDTQYFGPGTRLTVL.

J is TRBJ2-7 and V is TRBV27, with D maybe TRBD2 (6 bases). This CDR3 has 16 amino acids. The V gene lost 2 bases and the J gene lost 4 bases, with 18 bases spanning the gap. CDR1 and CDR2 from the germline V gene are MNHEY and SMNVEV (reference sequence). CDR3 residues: CASSLGGLGGSYEQYF. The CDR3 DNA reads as TGTGCCAGCAGTTTAGGCGGTTTGGGGGGATCGTACGAGCAGTACTTC.

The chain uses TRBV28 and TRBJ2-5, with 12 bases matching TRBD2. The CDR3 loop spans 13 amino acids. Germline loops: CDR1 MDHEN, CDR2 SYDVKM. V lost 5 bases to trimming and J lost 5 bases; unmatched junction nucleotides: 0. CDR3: CASSTSGRETQYF. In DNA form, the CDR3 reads TGTGCCAGCAGTACTAGCGGGAGGGAGACCCAGTACTTC.

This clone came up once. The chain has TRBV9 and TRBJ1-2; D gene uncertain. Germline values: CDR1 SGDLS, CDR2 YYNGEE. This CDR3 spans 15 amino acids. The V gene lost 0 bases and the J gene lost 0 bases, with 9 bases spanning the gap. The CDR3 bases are TGTGCCAGCAGCGTAGCTGGAGATACTAACTATGGCTACACCTTC. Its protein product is CASSVAGDTNYGYTF.

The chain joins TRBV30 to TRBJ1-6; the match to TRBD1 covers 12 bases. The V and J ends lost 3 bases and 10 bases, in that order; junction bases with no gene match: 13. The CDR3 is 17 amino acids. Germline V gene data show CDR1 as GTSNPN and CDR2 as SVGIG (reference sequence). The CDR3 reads CAWRLPGQGAQGSPLHF. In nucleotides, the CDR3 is TGTGCCTGGAGACTCCCGGGACAGGGGGCGCAGGGCTCACCCCTCCACTTT.

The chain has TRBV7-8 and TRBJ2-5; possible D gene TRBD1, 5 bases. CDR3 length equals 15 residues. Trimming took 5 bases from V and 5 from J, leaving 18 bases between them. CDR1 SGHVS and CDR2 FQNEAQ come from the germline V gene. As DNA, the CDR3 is TGTGCCAGCAGCGCATCCGAACAGGCCCCCGAGACCCAGTACTTC. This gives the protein CASSASEQAPETQYF.

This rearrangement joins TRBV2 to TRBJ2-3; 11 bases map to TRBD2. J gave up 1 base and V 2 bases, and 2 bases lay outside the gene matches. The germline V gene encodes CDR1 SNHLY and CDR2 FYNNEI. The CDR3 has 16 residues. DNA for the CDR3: TGTGCCAGCAGTGAACTGACTAGCGGGGGCACAGATACGCAGTATTTT. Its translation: CASSELTSGGTDTQYF.

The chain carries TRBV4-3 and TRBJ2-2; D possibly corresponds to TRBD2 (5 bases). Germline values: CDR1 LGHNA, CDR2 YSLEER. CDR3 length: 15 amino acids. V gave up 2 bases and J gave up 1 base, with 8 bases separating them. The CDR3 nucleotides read TGCGCCAGCAGCCAACTAGCAGTGAACACCGGGGAGCTGTTTTTT. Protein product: CASSQLAVNTGELFF.

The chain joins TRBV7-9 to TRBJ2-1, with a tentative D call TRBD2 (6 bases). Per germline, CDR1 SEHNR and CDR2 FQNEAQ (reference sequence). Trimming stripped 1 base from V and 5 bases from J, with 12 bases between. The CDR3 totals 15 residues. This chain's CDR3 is CASSLVSGSHNEQFF. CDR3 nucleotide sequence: TGTGCCAGCAGCTTAGTGAGCGGGTCTCACAATGAGCAGTTCTTC.

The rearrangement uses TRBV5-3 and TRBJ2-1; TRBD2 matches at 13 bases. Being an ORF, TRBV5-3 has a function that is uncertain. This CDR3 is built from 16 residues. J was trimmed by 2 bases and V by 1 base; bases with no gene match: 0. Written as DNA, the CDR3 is TGTGCCAGAAGCTTGACTAGCGGGAGGGCCTACAATGAGCAGTTCTTC. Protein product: CARSLTSGRAYNEQFF.

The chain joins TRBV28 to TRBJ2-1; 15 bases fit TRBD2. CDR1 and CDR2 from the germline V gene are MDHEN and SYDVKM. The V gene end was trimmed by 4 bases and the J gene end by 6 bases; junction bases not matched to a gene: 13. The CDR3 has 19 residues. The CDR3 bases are TGTGCCAGCAGTTCGATATGGACTAGCGGGAGGGCCGCCGTCAATGAGCAGTTCTTC. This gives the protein CASSSIWTSGRAAVNEQFF.

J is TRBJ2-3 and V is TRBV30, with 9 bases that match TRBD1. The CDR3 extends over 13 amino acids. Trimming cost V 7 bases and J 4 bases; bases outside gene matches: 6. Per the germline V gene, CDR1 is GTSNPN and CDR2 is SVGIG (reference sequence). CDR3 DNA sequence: TGTGCCTTGCAACAGGGGGCAGCAGATACGCAGTATTTT. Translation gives CALQQGAADTQYF.

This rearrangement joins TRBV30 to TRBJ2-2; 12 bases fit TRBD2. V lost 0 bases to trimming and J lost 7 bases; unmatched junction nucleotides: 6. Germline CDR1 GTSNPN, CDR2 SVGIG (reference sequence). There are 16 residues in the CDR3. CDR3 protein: CAWSVVLAGGHGELFF. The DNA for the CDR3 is TGTGCCTGGAGTGTGGTACTAGCGGGAGGTCACGGGGAGCTGTTTTTT.

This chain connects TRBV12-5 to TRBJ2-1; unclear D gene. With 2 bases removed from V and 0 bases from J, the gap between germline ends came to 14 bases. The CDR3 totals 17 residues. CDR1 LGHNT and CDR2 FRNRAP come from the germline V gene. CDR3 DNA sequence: TGTGCTAGTGGTTTGATGACGACTGCTAACTCCTACAATGAGCAGTTCTTC. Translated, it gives CASGLMTTANSYNEQFF.

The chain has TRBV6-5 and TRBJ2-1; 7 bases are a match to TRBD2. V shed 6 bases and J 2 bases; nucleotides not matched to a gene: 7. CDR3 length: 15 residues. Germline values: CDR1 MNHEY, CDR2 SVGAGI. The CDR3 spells CASRTASGPYNEQFF. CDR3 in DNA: TGTGCCAGCAGAACAGCTAGCGGACCCTACAATGAGCAGTTCTTC.

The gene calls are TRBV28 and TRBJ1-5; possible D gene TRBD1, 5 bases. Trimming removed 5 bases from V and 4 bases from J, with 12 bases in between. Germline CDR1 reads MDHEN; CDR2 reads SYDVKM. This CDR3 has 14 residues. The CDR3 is CASSPGATNQPQHF. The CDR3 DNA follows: TGTGCCAGCAGTCCCGGGGCTACTAATCAGCCCCAGCATTTT.